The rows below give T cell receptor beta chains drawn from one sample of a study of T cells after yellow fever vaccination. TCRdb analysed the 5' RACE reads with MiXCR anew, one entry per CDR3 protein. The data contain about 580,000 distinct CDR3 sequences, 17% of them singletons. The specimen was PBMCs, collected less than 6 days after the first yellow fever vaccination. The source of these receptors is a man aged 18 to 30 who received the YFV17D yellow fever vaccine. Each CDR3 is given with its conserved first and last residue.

CASSYSGRIDTQYF,TRBV6-5
CSDYRDGYTF,TRBV29-1
CASSRDTYEQYF,TRBV5-1
CASGTLLNQPQHF,TRBV2
CASSPMGSVGEKLFF,TRBV18
CASSFIGTGFTDTQYF,TRBV7-9
CASSLGRDRALETQYF,TRBV11-2
CASSPYNLDRAHEQFF,TRBV7-2
CASSPAQGRSGNTIYF,TRBV18
CASSPGPWSDNEQYF,TRBV4-1
CASSPSSSSYNEQFF,TRBV9
CASSPTAELFF,TRBV7-9
CASSFGPDQPQHF,TRBV11-2
CASSPSDSAEFF,TRBV18
CASSQLSSGGPPRRDTQYF,TRBV4-1
CASSSTSGVSYEQYF,TRBV12-3/TRBV12-4
CASRDLQRDEQFF,TRBV19
CASCESGAQETQYF,TRBV12-3/TRBV12-4
CATTTTGGNTDTQYF,TRBV7-9